This T cell receptor (beta chain) was identified in a study of blood T cells in healthy people across ages (dated by TCRdb to about 2015). About the investigation overall: In model experiments, roughly one uniquely barcoded TCR beta cDNA molecule per two T cells was captured by template switching. For two donors (one aged 18 to 30 and one aged 80 or older), the study analyzed two additional independent replicas of 1 million unique cDNA reads from the same blood draw. To track age-related changes in TCR beta repertoire diversity, the study relied on deep sequencing normalized with unique cDNA molecular identifiers. Four age groups were formed from the donors: young (average roughly 15 years), middle-aged (approximately 40), aged (more than 55) and long-lived (less than 85). To avoid experimental bias, donors of different ages were randomly spread across the sequencing lanes.

Libraries were made using 5' RACE. Sequencer: Illumina HiSeq 2500. A second PCR of about 7 to 12 cycles was performed with a sample-barcoded 5' primer and a J-beta primer mix. A unique molecular identifier was introduced onto each TCR beta cDNA molecule by a template-switch 5' adaptor carrying 12 random nucleotides. Each sample yielded at least 3 million CDR3-containing paired-end reads. All of the RNA was converted into first-strand cDNA using the Mint cDNA synthesis kit, with a TRBC-specific oligonucleotide serving as the primer. Following uracil-DNA glycosylase treatment, a first 18-cycle PCR with universal primers M1SS and BC2_uni_R was performed on all cDNA. As for how the authors treated the data: Normalization of each sample was performed by random selection of 1 million high-quality reads, each carrying a distinct molecular identifier. Reads sharing molecular identifiers were discarded rather than binned into consensus sequences. MiTCR, set to a Q25 quality threshold and the strictest error-elimination algorithm, was used for CDR3 identification, clonotype clustering and error correction. A nonparametric unseen species model using Euler transformation provided a lower-bound estimate of total TCR beta diversity. Using fastp at Q25 and MiXCR, TCRdb reprocessed the public reads and kept productive beta chains. Entries are consolidated by CDR3 protein sequence, retaining the most common genes and DNA. TCRdb's processing, not the study's, gives the V and J calls here. A total of about 1.8 million distinct CDR3 sequences appear in this sample, around half of them only once. The ten largest clones take up 2.1% of the sample.

The 39 donors, aged about 6 to 100 years, were systemically healthy Caucasian individuals from Russia. Each donor gave approximately 9.4 milliliters of peripheral blood, drawn into EDTA-treated Vacutainer tubes. Ficoll-Paque density-gradient centrifugation was used to isolate PBMCs, with at least 6.5 million per sample. Total RNA was extracted from PBMCs with Trizol reagent, with at least 5 micrograms obtained per sample. For every donor, an aliquot of PBMCs went through flow cytometry to measure the percentages of naive CD45RAhigh/CD27high T cells. This clonotype was seen only a few times. The clone's antigen remains unknown. Per-nucleotide qualities are absent, and no much larger clonotype sits a single base away. Including the terminal cysteine and phenylalanine, the CDR3 comprises 14 residues. Kept here is only the CDR3 DNA, which spans 42 bases and is read in frame from base 1. V is cut by 7 bases and J by 8 bases, and the space between the germline ends is 18 bases. Taken from the germline V gene, the CDR1 and CDR2 loops are SGHTA and FQGNSA.

What the authors observed across the whole study: Observed TCR beta diversity correlated strongly with the percentage of naive T cells measured by flow cytometry. Since profiling was done on bulk unsorted PBMCs, naive and antigen-experienced compartments could not be conclusively compared. Compared with the aged group, the long-lived group had more naive CD4+ T cells, fewer expanded clones and increased TCR diversity, a pattern suggesting age selection. Total diversity estimates from one million sequenced T cells were considered lower bounds and underestimates. Observed TCR beta diversity per million T cells fell roughly linearly with age, and a significant reduction was already apparent by age about 43. The CMV infection status of donors was not known, potentially confounding age-related changes in expanded clonotypes.

The TCR sequence derives from a woman aged 40 to 49 in good health. Recombination connected TRBV7-2 to TRBJ2-4; no confident D gene assignment can be made. The sequencing input was blood. The CDR3 protein is CASNVDLLGDIQYF. Here is the DNA: TGTGCCAGCAACGTCGACTTGTTAGGTGACATTCAGTACTTC. Supplemented by the reference TRBV7-2 and TRBJ2-4 proteins around the CDR3, the complete variable domain is GAGVSQSPSNKVTEKGKDVELRCDPISGHTALYWYRQSLGQGLEFLIYFQGNSAPDKSGLPSDRFSAERTGGSVSTLTIQRTQQEDSAVYLCASNVDLLGDIQYFGAGTRLSVL.